What follows are 32 T cell receptor beta chains derived from one specimen sequenced in a study of blood T cell repertoires in COVID-19. Here immunoSEQ multiplex PCR was the method, and the copy in TCRdb shows in-frame clones only, minus some. The sample lists 210,000 or so clones; about 86% were seen once. The sequencing sample was made of peripheral blood. Receptor source: a middle-aged man with active or convalescent COVID-19.

This chain links TRBV9 with TRBJ2-1; 12 positions agree with TRBD1. The germline V gene encodes CDR1 SGDLS and CDR2 YYNGEE. The CDR3 runs 19 residues. The J segment lost 4 bases and the V segment lost 4 bases, leaving 15 bases of the junction unmatched. The CDR3, as DNA: TGTGCCAGCAGCTCCCGACGGGACAGGGGGCCTCTCGATTACAATGAGCAGTTCTTC. This translates into CASSSRRDRGPLDYNEQFF.

V usage is TRBV28 and J usage is TRBJ1-3; the D is unclear. V was trimmed by 6 bases and J by 0 bases, leaving 12 bases between them. Germline V lookup: CDR1 MDHEN, CDR2 SYDVKM. This CDR3 contains 15 residues. Here the CDR3 DNA reads TGTGCCAGCAGATCGAGTGACATCTCTGGAAACACCATATATTTT. Translated, it gives CASRSSDISGNTIYF.

J is TRBJ2-7 and V is TRBV2; D possibly corresponds to TRBD1 (6 bases). V was cut by 10 bases and J by 0 bases, with 13 bases left in between. Germline values: CDR1 SNHLY, CDR2 FYNNEI. The CDR3 loop spans 13 amino acids. The chain's CDR3 is CATTGLLSYEQYF. The CDR3 DNA sequence: TGTGCCACCACAGGGTTGCTCTCCTACGAGCAGTACTTC.

The rearrangement links TRBV6-2 or TRBV6-3 to TRBJ2-1; D possibly corresponds to TRBD2 (6 bases). This CDR3 region has 17 residues. Deletions cut 5 bases from V and 0 bases from J, with 17 bases between. The germline gives CDR1 MNHEY, CDR2 SVGEGT. The CDR3 spells CASSARRGFSSYNEQFF. The CDR3 nucleotides are TGTGCCAGCAGTGCCCGTCGGGGGTTTAGCTCCTACAATGAGCAGTTCTTC.

The V gene is TRBV30, the J gene TRBJ1-5, with 7 bases matching TRBD1. V dropped 2 bases and J dropped 5; count of bases not matched to a gene: 6. Germline-derived CDR1 and CDR2 are GTSNPN and SVGIG (reference sequence). The CDR3 contains 14 residues. Here the CDR3 reads CAWSRDRVYQPQHF. The CDR3 DNA reads TGTGCCTGGAGTCGAGACAGGGTCTATCAGCCCCAGCATTTT.

This clone has only one observation. The rearrangement links TRBV28 to TRBJ1-4; no reliable D call. The CDR3 spans 17 residues. Trimming removed 6 bases at V and 0 bases at J, with 17 bases between. CDR1 and CDR2 (germline): MDHEN, SYDVKM. The CDR3, as DNA: TGTGCCAGCAGCTACGAGCAGGCGGGTGCAACTAATGAAAAACTGTTTTTT. Protein product: CASSYEQAGATNEKLFF.

Regarding this clone: The junction and the germline gene differ at one end; a read error may be behind it. The chain carries TRBV7-2 and TRBJ2-5, with 8 positions matching TRBD2. CDR3 length: 14 amino acids. The germline V gene has CDR1 SGHTA and CDR2 FQGNSA. CDR3 sequence (DNA): TGTGCCAGCAGCCTAGCCGGGACTAGAGAGACCCAGTACTTC. Protein: CASSLAGTRETQYF.

This clone is a singleton in its sample. The chain links TRBV11-2 to TRBJ2-5; a weak D match, TRBD2 (6 bases). Trimming removed 0 bases from V and 5 bases from J, with 13 bases in between. Germline V gives CDR1 SGHAT, CDR2 FQNNGV. CDR3 length equals 15 residues. The CDR3 here is CASSLDRGLGETQYF. The CDR3, as DNA: TGTGCCAGCAGCTTAGATCGGGGGTTGGGGGAGACCCAGTACTTC.

The rearrangement links TRBV14 to TRBJ1-4, with D possibly TRBD1 on 6 matching bases. Germline V lookup: CDR1 SGHDN, CDR2 FVKESK. The ends were cut back, 6 bases at V and 8 bases at J, with 10 bases in the middle. This CDR3 comprises 12 residues. CDR3 nucleotides: TGTGCCAGCAGTCTGAGGGGGGAAAAACTGTTTTTT. This sequence encodes CASSLRGEKLFF.

This chain uses TRBV28 with TRBJ1-5, with 8 bases identical to TRBD1. This CDR3 spans 16 amino acids. Germline CDR1 reads MDHEN; CDR2 reads SYDVKM. The J segment lost 0 bases and the V segment lost 6 bases, leaving 7 bases of the junction unmatched. CDR3 protein: CASSLDRGHSNQPQHF. For the CDR3, the DNA is TGTGCCAGCAGCCTAGACAGGGGCCATAGCAATCAGCCCCAGCATTTT.

This clone was observed a few times. The chain has TRBV19 and TRBJ2-5; TRBD1 matches at 11 bases. CDR1 and CDR2 from the germline V gene are LNHDA and SQIVND (reference sequence). Losses at the gene ends were 5 bases for V and 0 bases for J; bases not matched to a gene: 8. The CDR3 spans 17 residues. CDR3 loop: CASSWGTGGMYQETQYF. The CDR3 DNA reads as TGTGCCAGTAGTTGGGGGACAGGGGGAATGTACCAAGAGACCCAGTACTTC. The complete variable domain, with remaining parts taken from reference TRBV19 and TRBJ2-5, reads DGGITQSPKYLFRKEGQNVTLSCEQNLNHDAMYWYRQDPGQGLRLIYYSQIVNDFQKGDIAEGYSVSREKKESFPLTVTSAQKNPTAFYLCASSWGTGGMYQETQYFGPGTRLLVL.

The chain recombines TRBV7-2 with TRBJ2-7; the D gene is possibly TRBD2 (5 bases). The CDR3 extends over 14 amino acids. Trimming cost V 6 bases and J 2 bases, with 14 bases left between them. In germline, CDR1 is SGHTA, CDR2 FQGNSA. The CDR3 nucleotides read TGTGCCAGCAGGCGGGCCGAGCCCCCCTACGAGCAGTACTTC. Its protein is CASRRAEPPYEQYF. Variable domain in full (rest from reference TRBV7-2 and TRBJ2-7): GAGVSQSPSNKVTEKGKDVELRCDPISGHTALYWYRQSLGQGLEFLIYFQGNSAPDKSGLPSDRFSAERTGGSVSTLTIQRTQQEDSAVYLCASRRAEPPYEQYFGPGTRLTVT.

V and J are TRBV2 and TRBJ2-2; possible D gene TRBD1, 5 bases. Germline CDR1 reads SNHLY; CDR2 reads FYNNEI. V was shortened by 3 bases and J by 9 bases, with 11 bases between the two germline ends. The CDR3 runs 13 residues. CDR3 in DNA: TGTGCCAGCAGTGAGACAGCCGGTCGGGAGCTGTTTTTT. This gives the protein CASSETAGRELFF.

The V gene is TRBV30, the J gene TRBJ2-5, with 7 bases that match TRBD2. Germline V gene lookup returns CDR1 GTSNPN and CDR2 SVGIG (reference sequence). The V and J ends lost 5 bases and 4 bases, in that order; junction bases with no gene match: 13. The CDR3 has 15 amino acids. CDR3 in DNA: TGTGCCTGGTCTACCGGGACTAATAGGGGAGAGACCCAGTACTTC. This codes for CAWSTGTNRGETQYF. Combining the CDR3 with reference TRBV30 and TRBJ2-5 gives the whole variable domain SQTIHQWPATLVQPVGSPLSLECTVEGTSNPNLYWYRQAAGRGLQLLFYSVGIGQISSEVPQNLSASRPQDRQFILSSKKLLLSDSGFYLCAWSTGTNRGETQYFGPGTRLLVL.

This clone was counted only a few times. This sequence joins TRBV4-1 and TRBJ2-1; 8 bases match TRBD2. Germline values: CDR1 MGHRA, CDR2 YSYEKL. The CDR3 loop spans 17 amino acids. The ends lost 0 bases at V and 2 bases at J; junction bases unmatched: 6. CDR3 amino acids: CASSQDHRGRTYNEQFF. The DNA for the CDR3 is TGCGCCAGCAGCCAAGATCACCGCGGGAGGACCTACAATGAGCAGTTCTTC.

V and J are TRBV11-2 and TRBJ2-7; D is ambiguous. The germline CDR1 and CDR2 sequences are SGHAT and FQNNGV. The CDR3 is made up of 14 amino acids. Trimming left V 0 bases short and J 4 bases short, with 10 bases between. For the CDR3, the DNA is TGTGCCAGCAGCTTAGACTTTTCGGGTTACGAGCAGTACTTC. The encoded protein is CASSLDFSGYEQYF.

This chain links TRBV2 with TRBJ1-5, with a tentative D call TRBD1 (5 bases). Trimming removed 6 bases from V and 2 bases from J, with 14 bases in between. CDR1 and CDR2 from the germline V gene are SNHLY and FYNNEI. This CDR3 has 15 residues. The CDR3 DNA follows: TGTGCCAGCAGGAGACAGTTCGGAGGCAATCAGCCCCAGCATTTT. This gives the protein CASRRQFGGNQPQHF.

The genes are TRBV5-4 and TRBJ2-1, with 10 bases aligning to TRBD2. The junction had 11 bases not matched to a gene; V was cut back by 3 bases and J by 2 bases. Germline V gives CDR1 SGHNT, CDR2 YYREEE (reference sequence). The CDR3 is 18 residues long. Here the CDR3 reads CASSSGASGSRAYNEQFF. For the CDR3, the DNA is TGTGCCAGCAGCTCTGGGGCTAGCGGGAGCCGTGCCTACAATGAGCAGTTCTTC.

This chain connects TRBV7-9 to TRBJ2-5, with TRBD1 matching over 10 bases. Germline CDR1 and CDR2: SEHNR and FQNEAQ (reference sequence). The CDR3 loop spans 16 amino acids. J lost 1 base, V lost 4 bases, and 6 bases had no gene match. Here the CDR3 reads CASSWPGQGLQETQYF. The CDR3 DNA follows: TGTGCCAGCAGCTGGCCGGGACAGGGGCTCCAAGAGACCCAGTACTTC.

The chain couples TRBV18 to TRBJ2-7, with D perhaps matching TRBD2 (6 bases). Germline lookup yields CDR1 KGHSH and CDR2 LQKENI. CDR3 length equals 19 residues. V was cut by 5 bases and J by 7 bases, with 33 bases left in between. The CDR3 region has the DNA TGTGCCAGCTCAAGCGGGCCCTTTTCTCCCACCTCCCCCTCTGATGAGCAGTACTTC. Its protein is CASSSGPFSPTSPSDEQYF.

The chain has TRBV4-1 and TRBJ2-6; 9 nucleotides agree with TRBD1. Trimming at V came to 3 bases and at J to 2 bases, leaving 5 bases not matched to a gene. The CDR3 contains 17 residues. Germline assignment: CDR1 MGHRA and CDR2 YSYEKL. CDR3 in amino acids: CASSQVQGATGANVLTF. The CDR3 nucleotides read TGCGCCAGCAGCCAGGTACAGGGGGCAACTGGGGCCAACGTCCTGACTTTC.

V and J are TRBV4-1 and TRBJ1-6; 8 bases map to TRBD1. The germline V gene has CDR1 MGHRA and CDR2 YSYEKL. The CDR3 contains 14 residues. Unmatched junction bases numbered 7, after V lost 4 bases and J lost 11 bases. The CDR3 is CASSPGQGEAPLHF. Here the CDR3 DNA reads TGCGCCAGCAGCCCCGGACAGGGAGAGGCACCCCTCCACTTT.

This rearrangement joins TRBV4-1 to TRBJ1-4; D is possibly TRBD1 (5 bases). The CDR3 contains 14 residues. V was trimmed by 8 bases and J by 3 bases, leaving 13 bases between them. Germline CDR1 is MGHRA and CDR2 is YSYEKL. This CDR3 is CASRGIRANEKLFF. CDR3 coding DNA: TGCGCCAGCCGGGGGATTCGAGCTAATGAAAAACTGTTTTTT.

The gene calls are TRBV12-5 and TRBJ1-1, with a possible D match to TRBD1 (5 bases). CDR3 length equals 14 residues. In germline, CDR1 is LGHNT, CDR2 FRNRAP. Between the trimmed V and J ends, which lost 0 bases and 7 bases, there was a span of 12 bases. CDR3 sequence: CASGLVQDTNEAFF. The CDR3 nucleotides are TGTGCTAGTGGTTTGGTACAGGACACCAATGAAGCTTTCTTT.

The genes are TRBV6-5 and TRBJ2-1; 7 nucleotides align to TRBD2. The ends lost 5 bases at V and 3 bases at J; junction bases unmatched: 7. The CDR3 covers 15 residues. Germline CDR1 MNHEY, CDR2 SVGAGI. The CDR3 DNA sequence: TGTGCCAGCAGTCGCTCTATAGCGGGCTACAATGAGCAGTTCTTC. This translates into CASSRSIAGYNEQFF.

V usage is TRBV29-1 and J usage is TRBJ2-7; tentatively, D is TRBD1 (6 bases). Germline V gene sequence: CDR1 SQVTM, CDR2 ANQGSEA. Trimming took 2 bases from V and 6 from J, leaving 11 bases between them. The CDR3 has 12 residues. CDR3 loop: CSVEIGGREQYF. For the CDR3, the DNA is TGCAGCGTTGAAATAGGGGGTCGCGAGCAGTACTTC.

This clone was seen only once. This chain joins TRBV5-1 and TRBJ1-1; D is uncertain. The germline V gene has CDR1 SGHRS and CDR2 YFSETQ. The CDR3 sequence is 13 residues long. The CDR3 bases are TGCGCTTCGAGCGGGGAATTGAACACTGAAGCTTTCTTT. Its translation: CASSGELNTEAFF.

The chain carries TRBV30 and TRBJ2-2; D is possibly TRBD2 (6 bases). CDR3 size: 14 residues. Trimming took 5 bases from V and 3 from J, leaving 13 bases between them. Germline V gene lookup returns CDR1 GTSNPN and CDR2 SVGIG (reference sequence). The DNA of the CDR3 is TGTGCCTGGGGGCACGGGGACTACACCGGGGAGCTGTTTTTT. This translates into CAWGHGDYTGELFF.

The V gene is TRBV6-5, the J gene TRBJ2-7; 11 bases map to TRBD2. Germline CDR1 and CDR2: MNHEY and SVGAGI. CDR3 length: 15 amino acids. J lost 2 bases, V lost 7 bases, and 7 bases had no gene match. The CDR3 loop is CASTEGLAEAYEQYF. In nucleotides, the CDR3 is TGTGCCAGCACCGAGGGACTAGCGGAAGCCTACGAGCAGTACTTC.

A single count supports this clone. The chain links TRBV5-1 to TRBJ1-1, with D possibly matching TRBD1 (5 bases). V shed 0 bases and J shed 2 bases, with 17 bases lying between them. CDR3 length equals 17 residues. Looked up from germline, CDR1 is SGHRS and CDR2 is YFSETQ. CDR3 sequence reads: CASSLASRRGRNTEAFF. The CDR3 DNA reads as TGCGCCAGCAGCTTGGCCTCCCGTAGGGGAAGAAACACTGAAGCTTTCTTT.

The chain is built from TRBV18 and TRBJ1-2, with D tentatively TRBD1 (5 bases). In germline, CDR1 is KGHSH, CDR2 LQKENI. Trimming removed 8 bases from V and 4 bases from J, with 17 bases in between. CDR3 length: 14 residues. CDR3: CASRGDGTVYGYTF. The DNA of the CDR3 is TGTGCCAGCCGGGGGGACGGGACGGTCTATGGCTACACCTTC.

This clone was seen once. The chain combines TRBV2 with TRBJ2-1, with 12 positions matching TRBD1. The CDR3 has 15 amino acids. Germline CDR1 and CDR2: SNHLY and FYNNEI. V was clipped by 3 bases and J by 4 bases; unmatched bases: 1. CDR3 amino acids: CASSEGQGAYNEQFF. The CDR3 DNA reads as TGTGCCAGCAGTGAGGGACAGGGGGCTTACAATGAGCAGTTCTTC.